These 24 T cell receptor beta chains originate from one sample sequenced in a study of T cells in localized non-small cell lung cancer. Measured with immunoSEQ multiplex PCR; TCRdb has only the in-frame clones, and not every one. The table lists under 150,000 clones, approximately 88% of them singletons. The sample in question was peripheral blood, obtained before any cancer treatment. The receptors were sampled from a female donor at least 60 years old with stage I lung adenocarcinoma.

This clone was counted only a few times. The chain has TRBV12-5 and TRBJ2-7, with a possible D match to TRBD1 (6 bases). V was clipped by 2 bases and J by 0 bases, with 14 bases between them. CDR1 is LGHNT and CDR2 is FRNRAP in the germline V gene. The CDR3 has 16 amino acids. In DNA form, the CDR3 reads TGTGCTAGTGGTTTGCCGGACAGTTACAGCTCCTACGAGCAGTACTTC. Amino acid sequence: CASGLPDSYSSYEQYF.

The chain has TRBV4-2 and TRBJ1-2; D gene uncertain. The CDR3 loop spans 14 amino acids. V lost 4 bases and J 2 bases, leaving 11 bases between the germline ends. CDR1 and CDR2 from the germline V gene are LGHNA and YNFKEQ. CDR3 sequence (DNA): TGTGCCAGCAGCCGAGCTAGGGCGAACTATGGCTACACCTTC. Translating gives CASSRARANYGYTF.

The V call is TRBV27, the J call TRBJ2-1, with TRBD1 identical over 7 bases. V shed 6 bases, J shed 7 bases, and the junction held 9 bases outside the gene matches. The CDR3 consists of 14 residues. Per germline, CDR1 MNHEY and CDR2 SMNVEV (reference sequence). DNA for the CDR3: TGTGCCAGCAGGGAGAAGGACAGGATAAATGAGCAGTTCTTC. This encodes CASREKDRINEQFF.

The V gene is TRBV28, the J gene TRBJ2-2, with 8 bases matching TRBD1. From germline, CDR1 is MDHEN and CDR2 SYDVKM. The J segment lost 3 bases and the V segment lost 2 bases, leaving 14 bases of the junction unmatched. The CDR3 has 19 residues. The CDR3, as DNA: TGTGCCAGCAGTTTACACCTCCGAGCCGGACAGGGTTACACCGGGGAGCTGTTTTTT. Its translation is CASSLHLRAGQGYTGELFF.

The rearrangement links TRBV11-3 to TRBJ2-7, with TRBD1 identical over 8 bases. Germline CDR1 SGHNT, CDR2 YENEEA. Germline trimming cut 5 bases from V and 6 bases from J; bases unmatched to any gene: 12. The CDR3 length is 15 residues. For the CDR3, the DNA is TGTGCCAGCAGCACAGGACAGGGCGGTGAGGTCGAGCAGTACTTC. Translated, it gives CASSTGQGGEVEQYF.

The V gene is TRBV29-1, the J gene TRBJ2-5; tentatively, D is TRBD1 or TRBD2 (6 bases each). V gave up 4 bases and J gave up 5 bases, with 14 bases separating them. In germline, CDR1 is SQVTM, CDR2 ANQGSEA. The CDR3 totals 13 residues. Here the CDR3 reads CSVAYGGWETQYF. For the CDR3, the DNA is TGCAGCGTTGCGTACGGGGGCTGGGAGACCCAGTACTTC.

The rearrangement uses TRBV11-3 and TRBJ1-1, with D uncertain. Trimming stripped 3 bases from V and 3 bases from J, with 8 bases between. This CDR3 spans 13 amino acids. The germline V gene has CDR1 SGHNT and CDR2 YENEEA. The CDR3 nucleotides are TGTGCCAGCAGCTTTCTTCCGGACACTGAAGCTTTCTTT. Residues: CASSFLPDTEAFF.

This clone is a singleton in its sample. This rearrangement joins TRBV2 to TRBJ2-1, with TRBD2 matching 11 bases. After removal of 5 bases from V and 5 bases from J, the junction contained 8 bases not matched to a gene. The germline CDR1 and CDR2 sequences are SNHLY and FYNNEI. The CDR3 runs 16 residues. Here the CDR3 DNA reads TGTGCCAGCAGTCCGTCCCTGGGACTAGCGGACAATGAGCAGTTCTTC. Translation gives CASSPSLGLADNEQFF.

This chain connects TRBV5-5 to TRBJ2-4; D is unresolved. CDR1 and CDR2 (germline): SGHKS, YYEKEE (reference sequence). The CDR3 runs to 13 residues. Trimming left V 2 bases short and J 8 bases short, with 11 bases between. The CDR3 DNA is TGTGCCAGCAGCTTTTCAGCTGAGGACATTCAGTACTTC. Amino acids: CASSFSAEDIQYF.

The chain couples TRBV4-2 to TRBJ2-7, with TRBD2 matching over 10 bases. With 1 base clipped from V and 6 bases from J, the junction kept 6 bases outside the gene matches. Germline loops: CDR1 LGHNA, CDR2 YNFKEQ. The CDR3 consists of 15 residues. This chain's CDR3 is CASSQGLAGEGEQYF. CDR3 coding DNA: TGTGCCAGCAGCCAAGGGCTAGCGGGAGAAGGCGAGCAGTACTTC.

CDR3 amino acids: CASSPGLADTPAFF. CDR3 DNA sequence: TGCGCCAGCAGCCCAGGACTAGCGGATACTCCCGCGTTCTTC. This rearrangement joins TRBV5-1 to TRBJ2-1; 10 bases agree with TRBD2. The CDR3 is made up of 14 amino acids. CDR1 and CDR2 (germline): SGHRS, YFSETQ. Germline trimming cut 4 bases from V and 15 bases from J; bases unmatched to any gene: 13.

This clone was seen only once. The chain combines TRBV2 with TRBJ2-7; TRBD2 matches 10 bases. Germline V gene data show CDR1 as SNHLY and CDR2 as FYNNEI. This CDR3 region has 17 residues. V shed 3 bases and J 3 bases; nucleotides not matched to a gene: 11. In DNA, the CDR3 is TGTGCCAGCAGTGATTATTTGCTAGCGGGAGCCCACTACGAGCAGTACTTC. Translated, it gives CASSDYLLAGAHYEQYF.

The gene calls are TRBV27 and TRBJ2-6, with 9 bases lining up with TRBD1. This CDR3 comprises 18 residues. The V gene end was trimmed by 3 bases and the J gene end by 1 base; junction bases not matched to a gene: 7. Germline V CDR1 and CDR2: MNHEY, SMNVEV (reference sequence). CDR3 DNA: TGTGCCAGCAGTTTTGGGACAGGGCTGGGGTCTGGGGCCAACGTCCTGACTTTC. This translates into CASSFGTGLGSGANVLTF.

The chain links TRBV28 to TRBJ2-5, with D perhaps matching TRBD2 (5 bases). The CDR3 sequence is 8 residues long. The germline gives CDR1 MDHEN, CDR2 SYDVKM. Trimming removed 9 bases at V and 10 bases at J, with 6 bases between. The CDR3 here is CARTIQYF. As DNA, the CDR3 is TGTGCCAGGACTATCCAGTACTTC.

The chain couples TRBV5-4 to TRBJ2-3; D possibly corresponds to TRBD2 (6 bases). This CDR3 contains 16 residues. V shed 4 bases and J shed 2 bases, with 17 bases lying between them. Germline V gives CDR1 SGHNT, CDR2 YYREEE (reference sequence). The CDR3 spells CASSKYPGTATDTQYF. CDR3 in DNA: TGTGCCAGCAGCAAATACCCCGGGACTGCCACAGATACGCAGTATTTT.

The chain's CDR3 is CASSSSVGEKLFF. CDR3 bases: TGTGCCAGCAGCTCTTCGGTTGGTGAAAAACTGTTTTTT. V gene TRBV13 combines with J gene TRBJ1-4; D not resolved. Germline V gene data show CDR1 as PRHDT and CDR2 as FYEKMQ (reference sequence). The CDR3 is 13 amino acids. V lost 4 bases and J lost 7, with 10 bases in between.

The chain is built from TRBV5-1 and TRBJ2-7; maybe TRBD1 (6 bases). This CDR3 has 15 amino acids. The V end lost 0 bases, the J end lost 4 bases, and 14 bases lay between the germline ends. In germline, CDR1 is SGHRS, CDR2 YFSETQ. This CDR3 reads CASSLVSGAQYEQYF. CDR3 coding DNA: TGCGCCAGCAGCTTGGTGTCAGGGGCCCAATACGAGCAGTACTTC.

The V call is TRBV15, the J call TRBJ1-1; 8 nucleotides line up with TRBD1. This CDR3 spans 15 amino acids. The junction had 7 bases not matched to a gene; V was cut back by 3 bases and J by 4 bases. Germline V gene lookup returns CDR1 LNHNV and CDR2 YYDKDF (reference sequence). The CDR3 nucleotides are TGTGCCACCAGCAGCATGCAGGGGGCGGGCACTGAAGCTTTCTTT. Its translation is CATSSMQGAGTEAFF.

This chain uses TRBV5-4 with TRBJ1-1; D unclear. Per the germline V gene, CDR1 is SGHNT and CDR2 is YYREEE (reference sequence). This CDR3 is built from 13 residues. Trimming pared 5 bases from V and 1 base from J, leaving 9 bases between. CDR3 loop: CASRDDKNTEAFF. DNA for the CDR3: TGTGCCAGCAGGGACGATAAGAACACTGAAGCTTTCTTT.

Only one count was recorded for this clone. V is TRBV11-3 and J is TRBJ2-1, with 9 bases aligning to TRBD1. The length of the CDR3 is 15 residues. Germline CDR1 SGHNT, CDR2 YENEEA. V gave up 5 bases and J gave up 5 bases; unmatched junction bases: 7. CDR3 protein: CASSLGTGLDNEQFF. Written as DNA, the CDR3 is TGTGCCAGCAGCCTCGGGACAGGGTTGGACAATGAGCAGTTCTTC.

J is TRBJ1-4 and V is TRBV7-8; TRBD1 agrees at 8 bases. V lost 5 bases and J lost 8; bases outside the gene matches: 13. The CDR3 sequence is 16 residues long. Germline V lookup: CDR1 SGHVS, CDR2 FQNEAQ. CDR3 region: CASSPRTGKFGEKLFF. Here the CDR3 DNA reads TGTGCCAGCAGCCCCCGGACAGGGAAGTTTGGCGAAAAACTGTTTTTT.

Here the CDR3 reads CASSVMGGETQYF. The CDR3 bases are TGTGCCAGCAGTGTGATGGGAGGAGAGACCCAGTACTTC. The chain uses TRBV2 and TRBJ2-5; possibly TRBD2 for D (6 bases). Trimming removed 4 bases at V and 4 bases at J, with 10 bases between. CDR1 and CDR2 from the germline V gene are SNHLY and FYNNEI. CDR3 size: 13 residues.

This clone came up once. This chain links TRBV27 with TRBJ2-2, with D perhaps matching TRBD1 or TRBD2 (5 bases each). CDR3 length equals 16 residues. The V and J ends lost 5 bases and 3 bases respectively, with 16 bases between them. Per the germline V gene, CDR1 is MNHEY and CDR2 is SMNVEV (reference sequence). The CDR3 protein is CASSINGGPDTGELFF. Here the CDR3 DNA reads TGTGCCAGCAGTATAAATGGGGGTCCCGACACCGGGGAGCTGTTTTTT.

The V and J genes are TRBV2 and TRBJ2-3, with D maybe TRBD2 (6 bases). V was cut by 6 bases and J by 2 bases, with 12 bases left in between. CDR3 length: 14 residues. Germline V CDR1 and CDR2: SNHLY, FYNNEI. The CDR3 loop is CASRAGLITDTQYF. The CDR3 bases are TGTGCCAGCAGGGCGGGACTTATCACAGATACGCAGTATTTT.